The entry below describes one T cell receptor beta chain. Germline CDR1 and CDR2: SGHVS and FQNEAQ. Trimming cost V 1 base and J 7 bases; bases outside gene matches: 13. This CDR3 has 18 residues. This sample was taken from a study of shared T cell receptors in the human thymus. Libraries were prepared by immunoSEQ multiplex PCR; TCRdb keeps only in-frame clonotypes and omits some of them. This table holds about 540,000 clones, approximately 78% found once. This sample was shared with a second study, whose subject was human thymus T cells. That paper adds: Each of the donors was a healthy Finnish infant who was undergoing open corrective cardiac surgery for congenital heart defects. The study used thymus tissue resected during corrective heart surgery. In thymic and blood repertoires alike, V and J usage looked biased. Among unrelated individuals, related research reported thymic repertoires that overlapped highly.

V is TRBV7-8 and J is TRBJ2-2, with 9 bases aligning to TRBD2. What was sequenced was thymocytes. The clonotype was recovered from a boy under two years old with a congenital heart defect. This CDR3 is CASSLGWGGRAWVGELFF. CDR3 DNA sequence: TGTGCCAGCAGCTTAGGATGGGGCGGGAGGGCCTGGGTCGGGGAGCTGTTTTTT. Full variable domain (remainder filled in from reference TRBV7-8 and TRBJ2-2): GAGVSQSPRYKVAKRGQDVALRCDPISGHVSLFWYQQALGQGPEFLTYFQNEAQLDKSGLPSDRFFAERPEGSVSTLKIQRTQQEDSAVYLCASSLGWGGRAWVGELFFGEGSRLTVL.